This TCR beta chain was recorded in a study of blood T cell repertoires in COVID-19. Background on the study: The origin of the acute and convalescent COVID-19 samples was the United States, Italy and Spain. T cells, B-cell-depleted T cells, or PBMCs supplied cDNA or gDNA.

V dropped 2 bases and J dropped 2; count of bases not matched to a gene: 4. Germline lookup yields CDR1 SGHRS and CDR2 YFSETQ. There are 16 residues in the CDR3. In the original analysis: Estimates of nucleated cell counts were drawn from the amplification of reference gene primers. The assay was immunoSEQ multiplex PCR, and TCRdb's table has in-frame clones only and misses some. V and J calls and clone size are those listed in that table; D and trimming were worked out from the DNA. Among 200,000 to 300,000 clones listed, about 86% were seen once. This rearrangement joins TRBV5-1 to TRBJ2-1, with 10 bases fitting TRBD1. The sequenced sample consisted of peripheral blood. The source of this sequence is an elderly woman with acute or convalescent COVID-19. The CDR3 protein is CASSLSGTGAYNEQFF. In nucleotides, the CDR3 is TGCGCCAGCAGCTTATCCGGGACAGGGGCCTACAATGAGCAGTTCTTC.